This T cell receptor (beta chain) came from a study of blood T cells in healthy people across ages. There are 14 residues in the CDR3. V was pared by 5 bases and J by 4 bases, with 14 bases between. Germline V lookup: CDR1 SGHTS, CDR2 YDEGEE. Concerning this clonotype: The antigen is unknown.

Study-wide findings and caveats: The fall in TCR beta diversity per million T cells was roughly linear with age.

A J-beta primer mix and a sample-barcoded 5' primer were used in a second PCR of about 7 to 12 cycles. Through a template-switch adaptor with 12 random nucleotides, each cDNA molecule received a tag. Using its own MiXCR run on the 5' RACE reads, TCRdb lists one record per CDR3 protein. The sample has around 520,000 distinct CDR3 sequences; about 29% are singletons. These data were likewise used in another study, on T cells of mothers and their children. As reported in that work: None of the identified T cell clones proved to be persistent microchimeric clones.

The chain joins TRBV5-8 to TRBJ2-3; D may be TRBD1 or TRBD2 (5 bases each). The sequencing input was blood. This receptor was taken from a boy between 2 and 10 years old in good health. In DNA, the CDR3 is TGTGCCAGCAGTCGGGCCCTGGGGGCAGATACGCAGTATTTT. It translates to CASSRALGADTQYF.